This T cell receptor beta chain was profiled in a study of Graves' ophthalmopathy and Graves' hyperthyroidism. This clonotype occurred many times. Clinicians diagnosed using symptoms, serum thyroxine, TRAb, thyroid ultrasound and orbital computed tomography. Beta-chain TCR CDR3 regions were amplified from RNA transcripts. Investigators did first-round RT-PCR with HTBI primers, then second-round multiplex PCR. TCRdb independently ran MiXCR on the multiplex PCR reads; one entry per CDR3 protein. The sample lists hundreds of thousands of distinct CDR3 sequences, under 25% occurring once. J gave up 6 bases and V 0 bases, and 1 base lay outside the gene matches. Germline V gene sequence: CDR1 LGHNA, CDR2 YNFKEQ. CDR3 length: 15 residues.

Sequenced: peripheral blood. This TCR was recovered from a woman between 18 and 29 years old with stable Graves' hyperthyroidism. The chain combines TRBV4-2 with TRBJ1-6, with 8 bases that match TRBD1. The CDR3 protein is CASSQDDRGNSPLHF. CDR3 coding DNA: TGTGCCAGCAGCCAAGATGACAGGGGTAATTCACCCCTCCACTTT.